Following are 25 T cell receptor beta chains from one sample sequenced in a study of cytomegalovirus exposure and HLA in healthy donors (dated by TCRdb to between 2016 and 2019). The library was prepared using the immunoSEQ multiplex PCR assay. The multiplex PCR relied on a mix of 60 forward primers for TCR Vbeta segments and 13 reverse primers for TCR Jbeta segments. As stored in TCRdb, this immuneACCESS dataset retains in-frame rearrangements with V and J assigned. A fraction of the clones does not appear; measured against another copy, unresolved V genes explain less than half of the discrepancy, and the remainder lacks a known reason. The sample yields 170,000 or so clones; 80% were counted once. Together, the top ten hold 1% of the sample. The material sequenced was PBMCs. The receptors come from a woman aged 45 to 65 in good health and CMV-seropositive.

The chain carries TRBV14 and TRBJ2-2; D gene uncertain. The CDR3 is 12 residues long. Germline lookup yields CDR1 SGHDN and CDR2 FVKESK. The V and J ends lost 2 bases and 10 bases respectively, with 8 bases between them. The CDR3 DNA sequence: TGTGCCAGCAGCCAACAGTTCGCGGAGCTGTTTTTT. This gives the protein CASSQQFAELFF.

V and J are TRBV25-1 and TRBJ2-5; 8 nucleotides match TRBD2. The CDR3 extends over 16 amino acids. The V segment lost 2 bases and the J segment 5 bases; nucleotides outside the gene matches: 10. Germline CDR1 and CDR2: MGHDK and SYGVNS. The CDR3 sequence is CASSEQGSGVYETQYF. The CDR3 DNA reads TGTGCCAGCAGTGAACAAGGTAGCGGGGTGTACGAGACCCAGTACTTC. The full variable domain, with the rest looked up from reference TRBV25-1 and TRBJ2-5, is EADIYQTPRYLVIGTGKKITLECSQTMGHDKMYWYQQDPGMELHLIHYSYGVNSTEKGDLSSESTVSRIRTEHFPLTLESARPSHTSQYLCASSEQGSGVYETQYFGPGTRLLVL.

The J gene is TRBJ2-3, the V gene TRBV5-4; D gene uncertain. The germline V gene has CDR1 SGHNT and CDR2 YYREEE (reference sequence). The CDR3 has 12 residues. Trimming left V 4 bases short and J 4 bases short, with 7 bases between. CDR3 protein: CASSPSADTQYF. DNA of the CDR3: TGTGCCAGCAGCCCGTCCGCAGATACGCAGTATTTT.

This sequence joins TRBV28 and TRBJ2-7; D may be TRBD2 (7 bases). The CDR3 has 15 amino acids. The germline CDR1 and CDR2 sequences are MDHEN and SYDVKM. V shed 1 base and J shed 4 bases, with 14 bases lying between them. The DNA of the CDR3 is TGTGCCAGCAGTTTATACGCGGGGGCGATATACGAGCAGTACTTC. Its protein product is CASSLYAGAIYEQYF.

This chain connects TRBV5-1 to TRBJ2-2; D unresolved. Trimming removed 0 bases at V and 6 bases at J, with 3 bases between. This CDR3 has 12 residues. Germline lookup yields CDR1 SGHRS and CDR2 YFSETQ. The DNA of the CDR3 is TGCGCCAGCAGCTTGGGGCCCGGGGAGCTGTTTTTT. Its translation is CASSLGPGELFF.

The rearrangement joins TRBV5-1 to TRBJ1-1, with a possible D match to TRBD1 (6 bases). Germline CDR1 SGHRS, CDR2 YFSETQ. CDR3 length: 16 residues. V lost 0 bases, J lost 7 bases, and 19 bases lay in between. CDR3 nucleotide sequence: TGCGCCAGCAGCTTGGCCGGAGGACAGTATGAGATTGAAGCTTTCTTT. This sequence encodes CASSLAGGQYEIEAFF.

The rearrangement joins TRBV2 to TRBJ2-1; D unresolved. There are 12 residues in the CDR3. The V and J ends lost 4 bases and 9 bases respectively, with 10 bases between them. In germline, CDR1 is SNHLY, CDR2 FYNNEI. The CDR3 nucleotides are TGTGCCAGCAGTGTCGAACCCAGTGAGCAGTTCTTC. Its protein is CASSVEPSEQFF. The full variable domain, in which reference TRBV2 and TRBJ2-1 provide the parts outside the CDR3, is EPEVTQTPSHQVTQMGQEVILRCVPISNHLYFYWYRQILGQKVEFLVSFYNNEISEKSEIFDDQFSVERPDGSNFTLKIRSTKLEDSAMYFCASSVEPSEQFFGPGTRLTVL.

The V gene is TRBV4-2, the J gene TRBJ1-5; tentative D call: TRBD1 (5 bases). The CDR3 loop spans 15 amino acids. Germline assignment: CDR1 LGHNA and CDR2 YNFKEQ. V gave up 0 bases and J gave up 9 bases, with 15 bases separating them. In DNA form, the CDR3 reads TGTGCCAGCAGCCAAGATTTCGGGGGGGGAAGGCCCCAGCATTTT. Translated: CASSQDFGGGRPQHF.

CDR3 coding DNA: TGTGCCAGCAGTTACACGAGGGACAGGGGGAATACGCAGTATTTT. Its translation: CASSYTRDRGNTQYF. The chain couples TRBV6-5 to TRBJ2-3; 11 positions agree with TRBD1. Germline assignment: CDR1 MNHEY and CDR2 SVGAGI. This CDR3 spans 15 amino acids. V was pared by 2 bases and J by 7 bases, with 5 bases of the junction left unmatched.

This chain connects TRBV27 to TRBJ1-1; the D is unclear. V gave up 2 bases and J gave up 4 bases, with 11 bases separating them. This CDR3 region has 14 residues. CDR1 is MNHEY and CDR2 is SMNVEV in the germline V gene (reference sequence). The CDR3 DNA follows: TGTGCCAGCAGTTTAAAGAGGGTTGGCACTGAAGCTTTCTTT. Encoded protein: CASSLKRVGTEAFF.

CDR3 sequence (DNA): TGTGCCAGCACCTTTAGTACAGGGGGATTCAATGAGCAGTTCTTC. It codes for CASTFSTGGFNEQFF. The V and J genes are TRBV28 and TRBJ2-1; TRBD1 agrees at 8 bases. The junction had 11 bases not matched to a gene; V was cut back by 7 bases and J by 6 bases. The CDR3 is made up of 15 amino acids. In germline, CDR1 is MDHEN, CDR2 SYDVKM.

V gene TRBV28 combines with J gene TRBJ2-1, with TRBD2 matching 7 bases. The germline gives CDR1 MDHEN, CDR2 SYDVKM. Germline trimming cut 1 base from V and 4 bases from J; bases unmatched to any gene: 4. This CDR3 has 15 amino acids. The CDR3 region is CASSLSSGDYNEQFF. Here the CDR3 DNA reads TGTGCCAGCAGTTTATCTAGCGGCGATTACAATGAGCAGTTCTTC.

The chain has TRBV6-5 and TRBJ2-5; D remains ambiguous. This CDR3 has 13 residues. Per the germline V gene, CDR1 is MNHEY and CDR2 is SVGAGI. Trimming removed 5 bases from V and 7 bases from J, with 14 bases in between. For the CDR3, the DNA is TGTGCCAGCAGTCCCTCGTCCGGTGGGACCCAGTACTTC. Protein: CASSPSSGGTQYF.

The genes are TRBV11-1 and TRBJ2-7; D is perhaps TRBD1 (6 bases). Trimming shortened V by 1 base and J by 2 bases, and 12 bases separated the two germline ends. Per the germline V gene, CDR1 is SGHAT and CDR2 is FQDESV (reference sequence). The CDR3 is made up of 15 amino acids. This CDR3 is CASSLGRQEPYEQYF. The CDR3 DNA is TGTGCCAGCAGCTTAGGGCGACAGGAACCCTACGAGCAGTACTTC. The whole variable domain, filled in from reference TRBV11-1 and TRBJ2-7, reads EAEVAQSPRYKITEKSQAVAFWCDPISGHATLYWYRQILGQGPELLVQFQDESVVDDSQLPKDRFSAERLKGVDSTLKIQPAELGDSAMYLCASSLGRQEPYEQYFGPGTRLTVT.

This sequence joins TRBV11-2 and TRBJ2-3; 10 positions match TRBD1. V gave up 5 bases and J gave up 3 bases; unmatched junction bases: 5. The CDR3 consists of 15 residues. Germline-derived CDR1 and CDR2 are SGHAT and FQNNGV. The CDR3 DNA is TGTGCCAGCAGCCCAAGGACAGGGGGGACAGATACGCAGTATTTT. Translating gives CASSPRTGGTDTQYF.

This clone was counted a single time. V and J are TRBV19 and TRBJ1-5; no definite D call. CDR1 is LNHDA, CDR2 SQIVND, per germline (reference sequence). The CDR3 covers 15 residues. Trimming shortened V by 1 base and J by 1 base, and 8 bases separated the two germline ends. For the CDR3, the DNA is TGTGCCAGTAGTATAGCCGGGAGCAGCAATCAGCCCCAGCATTTT. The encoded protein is CASSIAGSSNQPQHF.

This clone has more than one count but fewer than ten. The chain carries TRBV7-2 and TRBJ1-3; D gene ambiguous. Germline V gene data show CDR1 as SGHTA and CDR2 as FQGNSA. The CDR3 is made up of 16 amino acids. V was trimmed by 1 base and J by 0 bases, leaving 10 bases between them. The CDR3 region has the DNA TGTGCCAGCAGCTTAGGGCCAAATCTCTCTGGAAACACCATATATTTT. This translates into CASSLGPNLSGNTIYF. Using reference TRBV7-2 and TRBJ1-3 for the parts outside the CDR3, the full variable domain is GAGVSQSPSNKVTEKGKDVELRCDPISGHTALYWYRQSLGQGLEFLIYFQGNSAPDKSGLPSDRFSAERTGGSVSTLTIQRTQQEDSAVYLCASSLGPNLSGNTIYFGEGSWLTVV.

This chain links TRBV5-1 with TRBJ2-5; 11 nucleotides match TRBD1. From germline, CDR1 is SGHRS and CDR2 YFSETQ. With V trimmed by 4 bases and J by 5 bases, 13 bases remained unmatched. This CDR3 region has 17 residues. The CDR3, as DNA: TGCGCCAGCAGCCCCGGAGGGGACAGGGGGGGAAGTGAGACCCAGTACTTC. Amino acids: CASSPGGDRGGSETQYF.

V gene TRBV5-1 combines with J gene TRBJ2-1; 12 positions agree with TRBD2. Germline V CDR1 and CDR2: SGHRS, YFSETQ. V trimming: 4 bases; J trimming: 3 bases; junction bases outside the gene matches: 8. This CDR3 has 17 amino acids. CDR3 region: CASSLHPTSGGYNEQFF. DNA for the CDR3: TGCGCCAGCAGCCTCCACCCGACTAGCGGGGGCTACAATGAGCAGTTCTTC.

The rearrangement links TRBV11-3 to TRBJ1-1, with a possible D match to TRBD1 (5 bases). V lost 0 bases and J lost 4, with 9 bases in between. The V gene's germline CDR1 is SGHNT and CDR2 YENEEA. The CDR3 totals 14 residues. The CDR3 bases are TGTGCCAGCAGCTTAGAAGGGGTAGGCACTGAAGCTTTCTTT. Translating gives CASSLEGVGTEAFF.

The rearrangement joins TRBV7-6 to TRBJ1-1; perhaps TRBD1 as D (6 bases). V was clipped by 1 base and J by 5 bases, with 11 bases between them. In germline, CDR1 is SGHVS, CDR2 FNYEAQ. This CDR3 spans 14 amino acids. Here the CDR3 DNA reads TGTGCCAGCAGCTTAGGTCAGGGGTATACTGAAGCTTTCTTT. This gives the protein CASSLGQGYTEAFF.

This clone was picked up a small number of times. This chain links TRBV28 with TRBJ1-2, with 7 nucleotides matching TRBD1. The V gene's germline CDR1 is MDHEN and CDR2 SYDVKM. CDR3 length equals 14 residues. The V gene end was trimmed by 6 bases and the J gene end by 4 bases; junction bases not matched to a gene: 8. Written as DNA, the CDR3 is TGTGCCAGCAGCCTCAGGACAGGTTTCTATGGCTACACCTTC. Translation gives CASSLRTGFYGYTF.

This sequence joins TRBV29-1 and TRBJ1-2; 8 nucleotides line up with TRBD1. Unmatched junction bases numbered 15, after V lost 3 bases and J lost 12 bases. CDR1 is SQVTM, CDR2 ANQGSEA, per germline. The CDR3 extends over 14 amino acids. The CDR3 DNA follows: TGCAGCGTTGATGGGCAGGGGGCTTTCTGGGTAAACACCTTC. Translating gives CSVDGQGAFWVNTF.

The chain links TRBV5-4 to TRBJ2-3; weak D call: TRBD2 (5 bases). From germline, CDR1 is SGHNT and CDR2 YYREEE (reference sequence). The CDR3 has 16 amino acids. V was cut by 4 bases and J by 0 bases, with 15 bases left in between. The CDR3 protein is CASSLGLAASTDTQYF. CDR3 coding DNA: TGTGCCAGCAGCCTCGGGCTAGCTGCTAGCACAGATACGCAGTATTTT.

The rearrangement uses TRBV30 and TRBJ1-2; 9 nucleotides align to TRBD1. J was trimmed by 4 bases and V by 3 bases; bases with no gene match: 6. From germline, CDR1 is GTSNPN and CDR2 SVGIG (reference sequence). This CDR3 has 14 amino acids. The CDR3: CAWRRQGEGYGYTF. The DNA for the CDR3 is TGTGCCTGGAGGCGACAGGGGGAAGGCTATGGCTACACCTTC.